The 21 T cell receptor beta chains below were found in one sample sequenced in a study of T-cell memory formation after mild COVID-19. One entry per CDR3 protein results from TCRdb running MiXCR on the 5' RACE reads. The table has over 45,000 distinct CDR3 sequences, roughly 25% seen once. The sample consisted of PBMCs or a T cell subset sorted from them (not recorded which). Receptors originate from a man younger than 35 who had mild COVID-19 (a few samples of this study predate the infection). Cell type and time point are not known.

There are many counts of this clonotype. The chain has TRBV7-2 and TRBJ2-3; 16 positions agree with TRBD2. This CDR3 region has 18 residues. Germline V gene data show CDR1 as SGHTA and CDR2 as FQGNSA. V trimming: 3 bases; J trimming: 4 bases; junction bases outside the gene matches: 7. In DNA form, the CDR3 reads TGTGCCAGCAGCTTTCCGGGACTAGCGGGGGGGCTGGCAGATACGCAGTATTTT. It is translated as CASSFPGLAGGLADTQYF. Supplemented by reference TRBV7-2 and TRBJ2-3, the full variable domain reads GAGVSQSPSNKVTEKGKDVELRCDPISGHTALYWYRQSLGQGLEFLIYFQGNSAPDKSGLPSDRFSAERTGGSVSTLTIQRTQQEDSAVYLCASSFPGLAGGLADTQYFGPGTRLTVL.

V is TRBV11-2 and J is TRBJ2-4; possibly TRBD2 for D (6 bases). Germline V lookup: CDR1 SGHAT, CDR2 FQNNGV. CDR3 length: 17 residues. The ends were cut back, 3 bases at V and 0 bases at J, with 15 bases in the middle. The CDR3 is CASSLGPGGTAKNIQYF. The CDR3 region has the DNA TGTGCCAGCAGCTTGGGACCCGGGGGAACAGCCAAAAACATTCAGTACTTC.

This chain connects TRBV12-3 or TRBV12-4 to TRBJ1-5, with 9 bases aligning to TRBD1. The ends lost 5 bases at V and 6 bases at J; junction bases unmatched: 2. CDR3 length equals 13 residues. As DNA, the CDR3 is TGTGCCAGCAGTATGACAGGGGGTCAGCCCCAGCATTTT. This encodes CASSMTGGQPQHF.

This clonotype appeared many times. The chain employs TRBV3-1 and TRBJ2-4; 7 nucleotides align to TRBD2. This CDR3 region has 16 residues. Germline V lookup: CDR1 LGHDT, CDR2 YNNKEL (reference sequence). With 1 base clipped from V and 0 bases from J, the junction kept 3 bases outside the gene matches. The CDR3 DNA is TGTGCCAGCAGCCAAGGAAGCGGGGAAGCCAAAAACATTCAGTACTTC. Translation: CASSQGSGEAKNIQYF.

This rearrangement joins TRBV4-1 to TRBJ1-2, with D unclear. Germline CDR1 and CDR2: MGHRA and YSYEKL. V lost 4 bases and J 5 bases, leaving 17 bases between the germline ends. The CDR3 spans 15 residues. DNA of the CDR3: TGCGCCAGCAGCCGGGAGGTCGGCACCTTATATGGCTACACCTTC. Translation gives CASSREVGTLYGYTF.

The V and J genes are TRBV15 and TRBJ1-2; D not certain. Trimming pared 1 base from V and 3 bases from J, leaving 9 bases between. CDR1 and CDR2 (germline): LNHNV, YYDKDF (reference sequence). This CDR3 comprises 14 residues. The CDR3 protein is CATSRGLDDYGYTF. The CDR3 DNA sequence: TGTGCCACCAGCAGAGGTTTGGATGACTATGGCTACACCTTC.

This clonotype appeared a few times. DNA for the CDR3: TGTGCCAGCAGACCCGGGACAGGGGGCTACGAGCAGTACTTC. Translating it yields CASRPGTGGYEQYF. The chain combines TRBV6-1 with TRBJ2-7, with 11 bases aligning to TRBD1. CDR1 is MNHNS and CDR2 is SASEGT in the germline V gene. There are 14 residues in the CDR3. With V trimmed by 6 bases and J by 3 bases, 4 bases remained unmatched.

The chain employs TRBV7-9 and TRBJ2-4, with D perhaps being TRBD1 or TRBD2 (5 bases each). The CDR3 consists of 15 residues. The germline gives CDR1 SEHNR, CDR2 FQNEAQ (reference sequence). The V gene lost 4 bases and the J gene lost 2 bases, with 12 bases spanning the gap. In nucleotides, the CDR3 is TGTGCCAGCAGCTCACTAGACAGTTCCAAAAACATTCAGTACTTC. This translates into CASSSLDSSKNIQYF. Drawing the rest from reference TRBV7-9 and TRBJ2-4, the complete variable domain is DTGVSQNPRHKITKRGQNVTFRCDPISEHNRLYWYRQTLGQGPEFLTYFQNEAQLEKSRLLSDRFSAERPKGSFSTLEIQRTEQGDSAMYLCASSSLDSSKNIQYFGAGTRLSVL.

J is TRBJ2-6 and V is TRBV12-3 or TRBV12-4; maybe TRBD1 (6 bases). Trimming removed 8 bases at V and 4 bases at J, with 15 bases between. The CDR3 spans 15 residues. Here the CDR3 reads CASLGGVGGANVLTF. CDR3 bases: TGTGCCAGCCTAGGGGGAGTTGGCGGGGCCAACGTCCTGACTTTC.

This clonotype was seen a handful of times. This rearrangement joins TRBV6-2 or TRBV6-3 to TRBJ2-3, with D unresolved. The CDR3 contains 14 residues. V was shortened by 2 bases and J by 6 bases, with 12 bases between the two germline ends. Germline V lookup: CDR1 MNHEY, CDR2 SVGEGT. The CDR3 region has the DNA TGTGCCAGCAGTTACGGGGATCAGAGGGATACGCAGTATTTT. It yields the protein CASSYGDQRDTQYF.

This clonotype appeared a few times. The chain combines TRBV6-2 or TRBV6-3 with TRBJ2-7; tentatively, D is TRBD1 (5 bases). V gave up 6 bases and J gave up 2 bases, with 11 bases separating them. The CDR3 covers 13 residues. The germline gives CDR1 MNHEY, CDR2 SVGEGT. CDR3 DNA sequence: TGTGCCAGCAGGTGCAGGGTGCCCTACGAGCAGTACGTC. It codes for CASRCRVPYEQYV.

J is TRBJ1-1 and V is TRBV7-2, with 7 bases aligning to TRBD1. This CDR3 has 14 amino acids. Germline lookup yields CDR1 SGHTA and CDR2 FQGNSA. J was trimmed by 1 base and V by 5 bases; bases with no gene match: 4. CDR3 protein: CASSNQGGNTEAFF. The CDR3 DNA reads TGTGCCAGCAGCAACCAGGGGGGGAACACTGAAGCTTTCTTT. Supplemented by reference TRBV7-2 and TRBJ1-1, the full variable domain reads GAGVSQSPSNKVTEKGKDVELRCDPISGHTALYWYRQSLGQGLEFLIYFQGNSAPDKSGLPSDRFSAERTGGSVSTLTIQRTQQEDSAVYLCASSNQGGNTEAFFGQGTRLTVV.

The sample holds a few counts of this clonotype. CDR3 region: CASSHLWEFQETQYF. DNA for the CDR3: TGTGCCAGCAGTCACCTTTGGGAGTTCCAAGAGACCCAGTACTTC. This rearrangement joins TRBV6-2 or TRBV6-3 to TRBJ2-5; TRBD2 might be the D (5 bases). This CDR3 is built from 15 residues. Germline-derived CDR1 and CDR2 are MNHEY and SVGEGT. The V and J ends lost 5 bases and 1 base respectively, with 14 bases between them.

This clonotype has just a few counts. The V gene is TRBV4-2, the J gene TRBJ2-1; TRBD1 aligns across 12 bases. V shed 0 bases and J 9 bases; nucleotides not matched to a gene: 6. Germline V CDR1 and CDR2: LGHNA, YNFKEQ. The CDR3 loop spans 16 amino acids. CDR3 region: CASSQEGTGGLGEQFF. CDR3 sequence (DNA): TGTGCCAGCAGCCAAGAGGGGACAGGGGGCTTGGGTGAGCAGTTCTTC.

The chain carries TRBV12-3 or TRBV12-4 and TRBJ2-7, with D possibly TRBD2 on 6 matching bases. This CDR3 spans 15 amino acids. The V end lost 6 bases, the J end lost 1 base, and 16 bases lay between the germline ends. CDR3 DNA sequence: TGTGCCAGCAGATCTGGCGGGACGCCGTCCTACGAGCAGTACTTC. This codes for CASRSGGTPSYEQYF.

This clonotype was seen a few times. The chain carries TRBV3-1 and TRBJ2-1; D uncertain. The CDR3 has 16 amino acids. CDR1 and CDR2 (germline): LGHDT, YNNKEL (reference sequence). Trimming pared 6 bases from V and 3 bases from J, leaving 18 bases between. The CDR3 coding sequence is TGTGCCAGCAGTCATCACTTGGACCGTTACTACAATGAGCAGTTCTTC. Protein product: CASSHHLDRYYNEQFF.

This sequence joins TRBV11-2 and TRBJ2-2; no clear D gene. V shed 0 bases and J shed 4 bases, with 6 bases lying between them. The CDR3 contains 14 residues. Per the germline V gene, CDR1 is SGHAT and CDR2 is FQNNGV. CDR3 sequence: CASSLERLTGELFF. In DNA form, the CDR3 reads TGTGCCAGCAGCTTAGAGAGGCTCACCGGGGAGCTGTTTTTT.

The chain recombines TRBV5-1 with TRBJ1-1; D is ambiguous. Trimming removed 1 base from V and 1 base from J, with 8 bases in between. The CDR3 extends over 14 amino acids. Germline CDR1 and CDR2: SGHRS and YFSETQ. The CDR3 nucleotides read TGCGCCAGCAGCTTGTATCGGGGGAACACTGAAGCTTTCTTT. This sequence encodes CASSLYRGNTEAFF.

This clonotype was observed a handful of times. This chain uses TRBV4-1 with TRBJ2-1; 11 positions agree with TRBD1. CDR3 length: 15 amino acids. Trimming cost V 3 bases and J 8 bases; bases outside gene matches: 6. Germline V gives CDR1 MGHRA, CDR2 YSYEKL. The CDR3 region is CASSHPGQGAHEQFF. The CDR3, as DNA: TGCGCCAGCAGCCATCCCGGACAGGGGGCCCATGAGCAGTTCTTC.

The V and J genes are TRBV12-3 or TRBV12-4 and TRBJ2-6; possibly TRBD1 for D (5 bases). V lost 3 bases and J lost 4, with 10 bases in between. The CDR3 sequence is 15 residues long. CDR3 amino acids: CASSFRASGANVLTF. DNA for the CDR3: TGTGCCAGCAGTTTCAGGGCGTCCGGGGCCAACGTCCTGACTTTC.

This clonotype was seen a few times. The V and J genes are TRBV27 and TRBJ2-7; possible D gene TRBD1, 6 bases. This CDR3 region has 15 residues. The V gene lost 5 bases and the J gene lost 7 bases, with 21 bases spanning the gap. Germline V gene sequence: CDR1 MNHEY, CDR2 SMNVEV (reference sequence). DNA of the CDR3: TGTGCCAGCAGTCCCCTCGGGACACCCATCGCGGAGCAGTACGTC. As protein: CASSPLGTPIAEQYV.